The 20 T cell receptor beta chains listed next were all sequenced from one sample in a study of glioma-infiltrating T cells. TCR alpha and beta CDR3 regions were amplified from RNA using iRepertoire nested multiplex PCR. TCRdb itself ran the multiplex PCR reads through MiXCR, one entry per CDR3 protein. The sample contains roughly 120,000 distinct CDR3 sequences, around 23% of which appear only once. The specimen sequenced was glioma tissue, nonneoplastic brain tissue, or PBMCs (not recorded which). These receptors were collected from a human donor with low-grade glioma or glioblastoma, undergoing nonglioma brain surgery, or in good health (not recorded which).

This clonotype was observed at least ten times. This rearrangement joins TRBV28 to TRBJ2-3, with a tentative D call TRBD2 (5 bases). CDR1 and CDR2 (germline): MDHEN, SYDVKM. This CDR3 contains 15 residues. The V end was cut by 6 bases, the J end by 6 bases, with 19 bases between. The CDR3 region has the DNA TGTGCCAGCAGAAAAGGAACCTCCGGAGGCGATACGCAGTATTTT. It translates to CASRKGTSGGDTQYF.

This clonotype was detected many times. This sequence joins TRBV6-2 or TRBV6-3 and TRBJ2-3; 10 nucleotides match TRBD2. CDR3 length: 17 amino acids. Germline V gives CDR1 MNHEY, CDR2 SVGEGT. The junction had 5 bases not matched to a gene; V was cut back by 2 bases and J by 0 bases. CDR3 coding DNA: TGTGCCAGCAGTTACGGTCTACTAGCGGGAAGCACAGATACGCAGTATTTT. This codes for CASSYGLLAGSTDTQYF.

Remarks on this clonotype: A read error may be the cause here, since a much bigger clone is one base away. The chain combines TRBV10-3 with TRBJ2-3; 11 bases map to TRBD1. The CDR3 contains 15 residues. Germline CDR1 is ENHRY and CDR2 is SYGVKD. J lost 3 bases, V lost 4 bases, and 3 bases had no gene match. The DNA for the CDR3 is TGTGCCATCAGTGTCGGGACAGGGGGGACAGATACGCAGTATTTT. It specifies CAISVGTGGTDTQYF.

About this clonotype: A read error may explain this, as a much larger clone is one base away. The J gene is TRBJ2-3, the V gene TRBV6-1; perhaps TRBD1 as D (6 bases). Germline CDR1 reads MNHNS; CDR2 reads SASEGT. CDR3 length equals 14 residues. CDR3 in DNA: TGTGCCATCAGTGATGGGACAAGCCCAGATACGCAGTATTTT. It is translated as CAISDGTSPDTQYF.

This clonotype was detected only a few times. The chain couples TRBV3-1 to TRBJ1-6; D might be TRBD1 (5 bases). The V end lost 6 bases, the J end lost 10 bases, and 13 bases lay between the germline ends. This CDR3 has 13 amino acids. CDR1 LGHDT and CDR2 YNNKEL come from the germline V gene (reference sequence). CDR3 DNA: TGTGCCAGCAGAGCCGGCGGGGCCTCACCCCTCCACTTT. Protein: CASRAGGASPLHF.

The sample holds many counts of this clonotype. CDR3 region: CASTTTGTGNYGYTF. CDR3 DNA: TGTGCCAGCACCACCACCGGGACAGGGAACTATGGCTACACCTTC. V gene TRBV28 combines with J gene TRBJ1-2; TRBD1 agrees at 9 bases. The germline V gene encodes CDR1 MDHEN and CDR2 SYDVKM. This CDR3 region has 15 residues. V lost 7 bases to trimming and J lost 2 bases; unmatched junction nucleotides: 8.

Comments on this clonotype: The junction differs from germline at one of its ends, possibly a read error. The genes are TRBV28 and TRBJ2-1; D gene ambiguous. The V gene's germline CDR1 is MDHEN and CDR2 SYDVKM. This CDR3 is built from 14 residues. CDR3 DNA sequence: TGTGCCAGCAGCCTGAAGCATTTAAACAATGAGCAGTCCTTC. This codes for CASSLKHLNNEQSF.

Ten or more counts support this clonotype. The chain combines TRBV12-3 or TRBV12-4 with TRBJ1-3; D uncertain. The CDR3 runs to 12 residues. Trimming removed 3 bases at V and 9 bases at J, with 9 bases between. CDR3 nucleotide sequence: TGTGCCAGCAGTTTGGCCGCGAGCACCATATATTTT. Encoded protein: CASSLAASTIYF.

Of note for this clonotype: Since a much larger clone is just one base distant, this may be a read error. The CDR3 nucleotides are TGTGCCAGCCGCTTATTTTCACCCCTCCACTTT. Amino acid sequence: CASRLFSPLHF. The chain joins TRBV7-2 to TRBJ1-6, with D hard to call. The CDR3 is 11 residues long. In germline, CDR1 is SGHTA, CDR2 FQGNSA. Combining the CDR3 with reference TRBV7-2 and TRBJ1-6 gives the whole variable domain GAGVSQSPSNKVTEKGKDVELRCDPISGHTALYWYRQSLGQGLEFLIYFQGNSAPDKSGLPSDRFSAERTGGSVSTLTIQRTQQEDSAVYLCASRLFSPLHFGNGTRLTVT.

This clonotype was found many times. The chain is built from TRBV20-1 and TRBJ2-1; 9 nucleotides line up with TRBD2. Unmatched junction bases numbered 20, after V lost 4 bases and J lost 4 bases. Germline-derived CDR1 and CDR2 are DFQATT and SNEGSKA (reference sequence). This CDR3 is 19 amino acids long. Written as DNA, the CDR3 is TGCAGTGCTATAAGTCTTGGGGTAGCGGGAGTAAGGGGATACAATGAGCAGTTCTTC. Its translation: CSAISLGVAGVRGYNEQFF.

This clonotype was recorded many times. The chain has TRBV20-1 and TRBJ1-2; D uncertain. CDR3 length equals 13 residues. V lost 3 bases and J lost 0, with 8 bases in between. The germline gives CDR1 DFQATT, CDR2 SNEGSKA (reference sequence). CDR3 nucleotide sequence: TGCAGTGCTAGCGTTCGAACTAACTATGGCTACACCTTC. It encodes CSASVRTNYGYTF.

A remark on this clonotype: This clone may be a read error of a much larger clone one base away. The chain employs TRBV20-1 and TRBJ2-1, with TRBD2 matching 7 bases. Germline lookup yields CDR1 DFQATT and CDR2 SNEGSKA (reference sequence). This CDR3 has 15 residues. Trimming cost V 6 bases and J 3 bases; bases outside gene matches: 11. The CDR3 region has the DNA TGCAGTGCCCCACCCCACGCTAGCGGCTACAATGAGCAGTTCTTC. This sequence encodes CSAPPHASGYNEQFF.

This clonotype was counted at least ten times. V and J are TRBV2 and TRBJ2-3; 9 bases agree with TRBD1. The V segment lost 5 bases and the J segment 12 bases; nucleotides outside the gene matches: 9. Per germline, CDR1 SNHLY and CDR2 FYNNEI. This CDR3 is 13 amino acids long. The CDR3 sequence: CASSQDRGSLQYF. The CDR3 coding sequence is TGTGCCAGCAGTCAGGACAGGGGCTCACTTCAGTATTTT.

This clonotype was detected many times. The chain recombines TRBV7-9 with TRBJ2-5; 14 bases agree with TRBD2. J gave up 1 base and V 3 bases, and 1 base lay outside the gene matches. Germline V lookup: CDR1 SEHNR, CDR2 FQNEAQ (reference sequence). There are 16 residues in the CDR3. CDR3 protein: CASSFGLAGGQETQYF. DNA for the CDR3: TGTGCCAGCAGCTTCGGACTAGCGGGAGGCCAAGAGACCCAGTACTTC.

This chain joins TRBV29-1 and TRBJ2-3; 7 nucleotides align to TRBD2. Per the germline V gene, CDR1 is SQVTM and CDR2 is ANQGSEA. V shed 2 bases, J shed 2 bases, and the junction held 1 base outside the gene matches. The CDR3 loop spans 13 amino acids. The CDR3 here is CSVERGDTDTQYF. In DNA, the CDR3 is TGCAGCGTTGAACGGGGGGACACAGATACGCAGTATTTT.

This clonotype was seen at least ten times. V usage is TRBV28 and J usage is TRBJ2-1; 8 bases are shared with TRBD2. Germline CDR1 and CDR2: MDHEN and SYDVKM. The junction had 7 bases not matched to a gene; V was cut back by 5 bases and J by 7 bases. The CDR3 has 14 residues. CDR3 in DNA: TGTGCCAGCAGTGCTAGCGGGCCCAGGAATGAGCAGTTCTTC. Translating it yields CASSASGPRNEQFF.

Turning to this clonotype: A much larger clone is a single base away; this may be a read error. The rearrangement uses TRBV7-2 and TRBJ2-7; D remains unclear. V shed 5 bases and J shed 0 bases, with 8 bases lying between them. The length of the CDR3 is 13 residues. In germline, CDR1 is SGHTA, CDR2 FQGNSA. This CDR3 reads CASSPAPSYEQYF. For the CDR3, the DNA is TGTGCCAGCAGCCCCGCCCCCTCCTACGAGCAGTACTTC.

In regard to this clonotype: This may come from a read error, since a much larger clone is one base off. The genes are TRBV2 and TRBJ2-5, with D possibly TRBD1 on 6 matching bases. Per germline, CDR1 SNHLY and CDR2 FYNNEI. This CDR3 contains 14 residues. The CDR3 DNA reads as TGTGCCAGCAGTGAAAATGTGGGACAAGAGACCAAGTACTTC. This codes for CASSENVGQETKYF.

Concerning this clonotype itself: A much more abundant neighbour one base away suggests this may be a read error. Written as DNA, the CDR3 is TGTGCCAGCAGCCCGGGACAGGGATTACGTCAGCCCCAGCATTTT. This sequence encodes CASSPGQGLRQPQHF. The chain carries TRBV12-3 or TRBV12-4 and TRBJ1-5; 9 bases match TRBD1. The length of the CDR3 is 15 residues. With V trimmed by 6 bases and J by 6 bases, 9 bases remained unmatched.

This rearrangement joins TRBV12-3 or TRBV12-4 to TRBJ2-1, with 11 positions matching TRBD2. The CDR3 is made up of 16 amino acids. V was clipped by 5 bases and J by 6 bases; unmatched bases: 9. The CDR3 reads CASSQFGLAGGNEQFF. In DNA form, the CDR3 reads TGTGCCAGCAGTCAATTTGGTCTAGCGGGAGGCAATGAGCAGTTCTTC.